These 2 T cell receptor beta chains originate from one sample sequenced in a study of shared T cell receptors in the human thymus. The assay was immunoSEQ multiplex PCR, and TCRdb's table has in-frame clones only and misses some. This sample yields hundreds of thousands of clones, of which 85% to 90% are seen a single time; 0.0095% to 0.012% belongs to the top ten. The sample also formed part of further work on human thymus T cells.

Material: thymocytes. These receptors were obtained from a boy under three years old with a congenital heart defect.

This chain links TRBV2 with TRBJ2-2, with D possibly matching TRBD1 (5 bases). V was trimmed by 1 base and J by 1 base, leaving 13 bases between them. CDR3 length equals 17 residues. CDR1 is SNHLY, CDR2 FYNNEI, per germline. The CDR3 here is CASSEEYGQGNTGELFF. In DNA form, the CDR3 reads TGTGCCAGCAGTGAAGAATACGGGCAGGGGAACACCGGGGAGCTGTTTTTT.

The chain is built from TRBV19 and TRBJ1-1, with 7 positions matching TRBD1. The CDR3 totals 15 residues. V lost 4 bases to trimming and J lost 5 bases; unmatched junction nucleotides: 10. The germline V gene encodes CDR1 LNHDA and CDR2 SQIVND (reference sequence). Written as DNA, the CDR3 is TGTGCCAGTAGTACTGGGCACAGGGGTGGGACTGAAGCTTTCTTT. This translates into CASSTGHRGGTEAFF.